This T cell receptor (beta chain) was profiled in a study of shared clonotypes between healthy human individuals. From germline, CDR1 is LNHDA and CDR2 SQIVND (reference sequence). The CDR3 is made up of 16 amino acids. V was pared by 5 bases and J by 2 bases, with 13 bases between. Here immunoSEQ multiplex PCR was the method, and the copy in TCRdb shows in-frame clones only, minus some. The table records 950,000 to 1,300,000 clones, around 74% of them present only once. The clonotype comes from a man aged 18-30 years in good health. The chain recombines TRBV19 with TRBJ2-6; D not certain. The sample taken for sequencing was memory CD4+ T cells sorted from blood. Subset defined: CD45RA-negative fraction. CDR3 in DNA: TGTGCCAGTAGTGTCTCCGTTTGGACTGGGGCCAACGTCCTGACTTTC. This codes for CASSVSVWTGANVLTF. The full variable domain, rest sourced from reference TRBV19 and TRBJ2-6, is DGGITQSPKYLFRKEGQNVTLSCEQNLNHDAMYWYRQDPGQGLRLIYYSQIVNDFQKGDIAEGYSVSREKKESFPLTVTSAQKNPTAFYLCASSVSVWTGANVLTFGAGSRLTVL.